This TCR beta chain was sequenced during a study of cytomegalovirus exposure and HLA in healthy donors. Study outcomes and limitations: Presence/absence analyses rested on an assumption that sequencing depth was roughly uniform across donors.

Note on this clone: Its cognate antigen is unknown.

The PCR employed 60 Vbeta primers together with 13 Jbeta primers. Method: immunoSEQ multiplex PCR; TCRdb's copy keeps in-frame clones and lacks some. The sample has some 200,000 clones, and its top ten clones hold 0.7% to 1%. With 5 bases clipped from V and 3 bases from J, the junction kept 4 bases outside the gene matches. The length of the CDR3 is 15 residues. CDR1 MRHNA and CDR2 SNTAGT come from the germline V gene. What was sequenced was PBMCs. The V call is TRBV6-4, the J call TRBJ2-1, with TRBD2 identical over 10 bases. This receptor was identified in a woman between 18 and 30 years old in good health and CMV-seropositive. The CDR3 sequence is CASSPGTSDYNEQFF. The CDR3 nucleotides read TGTGCCAGCAGTCCCGGGACTAGCGACTACAATGAGCAGTTCTTC.